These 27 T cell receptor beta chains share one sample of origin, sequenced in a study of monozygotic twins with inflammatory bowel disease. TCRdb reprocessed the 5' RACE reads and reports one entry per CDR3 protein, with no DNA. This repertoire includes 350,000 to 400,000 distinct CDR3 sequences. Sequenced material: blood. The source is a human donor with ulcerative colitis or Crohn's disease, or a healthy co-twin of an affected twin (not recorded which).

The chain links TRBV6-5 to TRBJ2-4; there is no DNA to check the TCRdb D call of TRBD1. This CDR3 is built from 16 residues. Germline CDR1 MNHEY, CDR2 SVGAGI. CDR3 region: CASSSLRQASKNIQYF.

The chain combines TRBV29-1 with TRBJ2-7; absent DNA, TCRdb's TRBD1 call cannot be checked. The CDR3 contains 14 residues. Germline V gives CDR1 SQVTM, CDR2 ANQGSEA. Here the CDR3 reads CSVDAGQSSYEQYF.

CDR3 sequence: CASSQDQNRGRTEAFF. V gene TRBV4-1 combines with J gene TRBJ1-1; TCRdb calls TRBD1, which cannot be checked without DNA. The CDR3 runs 16 residues. Germline V gene lookup returns CDR1 MGHRA and CDR2 YSYEKL.

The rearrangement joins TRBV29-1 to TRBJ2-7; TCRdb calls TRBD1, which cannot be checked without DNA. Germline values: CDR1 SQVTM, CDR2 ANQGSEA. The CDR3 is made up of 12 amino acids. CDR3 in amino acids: CSVTTGGHEQYF.

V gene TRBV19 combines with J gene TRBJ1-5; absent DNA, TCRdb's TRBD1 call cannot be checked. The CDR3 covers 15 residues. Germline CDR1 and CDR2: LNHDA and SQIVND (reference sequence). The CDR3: CASSQGGRFNQPQHF.

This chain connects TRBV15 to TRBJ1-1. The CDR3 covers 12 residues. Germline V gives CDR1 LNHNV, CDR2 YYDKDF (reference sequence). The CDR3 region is CATLPIGTEAFF.

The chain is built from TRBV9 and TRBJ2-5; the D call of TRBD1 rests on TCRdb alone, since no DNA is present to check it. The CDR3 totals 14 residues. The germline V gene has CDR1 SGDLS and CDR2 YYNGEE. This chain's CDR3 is CASSQGQEGETQYF. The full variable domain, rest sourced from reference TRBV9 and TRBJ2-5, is DSGVTQTPKHLITATGQRVTLRCSPRSGDLSVYWYQQSLDQGLQFLIQYYNGEERAKGNILERFSAQQFPDLHSELNLSSLELGDSALYFCASSQGQEGETQYFGPGTRLLVL.

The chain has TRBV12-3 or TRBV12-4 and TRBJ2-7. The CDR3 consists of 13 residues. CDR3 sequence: CAREDRAPYEQYF.

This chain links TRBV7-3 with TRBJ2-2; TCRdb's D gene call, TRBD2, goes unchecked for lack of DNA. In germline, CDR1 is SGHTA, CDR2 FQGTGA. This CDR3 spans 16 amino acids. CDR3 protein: CASSLNRASGTGELFF.

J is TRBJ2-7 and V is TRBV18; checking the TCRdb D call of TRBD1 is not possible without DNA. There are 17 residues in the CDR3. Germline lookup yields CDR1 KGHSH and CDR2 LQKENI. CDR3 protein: CASSPLEQGGWSYEQYF.

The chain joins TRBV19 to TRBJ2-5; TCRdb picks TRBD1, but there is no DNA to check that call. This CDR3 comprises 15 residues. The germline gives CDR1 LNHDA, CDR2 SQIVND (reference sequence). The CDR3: CASSILGQHSEAQYF.

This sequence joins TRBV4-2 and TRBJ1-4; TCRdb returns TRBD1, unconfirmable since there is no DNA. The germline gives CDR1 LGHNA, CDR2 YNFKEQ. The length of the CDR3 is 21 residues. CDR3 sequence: CASSQDMMSGLIVATNEKLFF.

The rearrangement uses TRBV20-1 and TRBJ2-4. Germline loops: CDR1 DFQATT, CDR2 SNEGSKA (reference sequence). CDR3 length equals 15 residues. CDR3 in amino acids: CSARDGGLAKNIQYF.

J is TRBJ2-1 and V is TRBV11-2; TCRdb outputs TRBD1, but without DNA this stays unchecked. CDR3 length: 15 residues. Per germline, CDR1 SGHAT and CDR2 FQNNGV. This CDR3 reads CASSSWGAGYNEQFF.

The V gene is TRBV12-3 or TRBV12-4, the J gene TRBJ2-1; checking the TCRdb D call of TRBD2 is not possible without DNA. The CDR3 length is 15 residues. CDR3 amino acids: CASFDPGLAVNEQFF.

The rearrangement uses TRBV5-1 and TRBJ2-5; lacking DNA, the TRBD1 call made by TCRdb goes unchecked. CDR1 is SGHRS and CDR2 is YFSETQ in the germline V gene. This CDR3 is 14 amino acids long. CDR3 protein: CASSSQGFGETQYF. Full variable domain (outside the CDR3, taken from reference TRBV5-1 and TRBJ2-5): KAGVTQTPRYLIKTRGQQVTLSCSPISGHRSVSWYQQTPGQGLQFLFEYFSETQRNKGNFPGRFSGRQFSNSRSEMNVSTLELGDSALYLCASSSQGFGETQYFGPGTRLLVL.

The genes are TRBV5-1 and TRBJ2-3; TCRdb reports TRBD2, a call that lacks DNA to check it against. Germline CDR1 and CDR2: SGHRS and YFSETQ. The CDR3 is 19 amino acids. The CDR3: CASSFSGTSGGASTDTQYF. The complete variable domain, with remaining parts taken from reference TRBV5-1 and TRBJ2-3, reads KAGVTQTPRYLIKTRGQQVTLSCSPISGHRSVSWYQQTPGQGLQFLFEYFSETQRNKGNFPGRFSGRQFSNSRSEMNVSTLELGDSALYLCASSFSGTSGGASTDTQYFGPGTRLTVL.

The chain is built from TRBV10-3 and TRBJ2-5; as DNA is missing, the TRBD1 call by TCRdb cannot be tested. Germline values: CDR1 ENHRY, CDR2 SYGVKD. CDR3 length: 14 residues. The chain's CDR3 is CAISEMDRRETQYF.

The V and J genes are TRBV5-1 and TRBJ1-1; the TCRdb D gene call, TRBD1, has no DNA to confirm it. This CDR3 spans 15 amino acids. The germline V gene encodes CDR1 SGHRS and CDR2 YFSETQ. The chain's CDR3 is CASSLNRGRNTEAFF. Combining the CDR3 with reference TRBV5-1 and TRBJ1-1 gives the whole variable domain KAGVTQTPRYLIKTRGQQVTLSCSPISGHRSVSWYQQTPGQGLQFLFEYFSETQRNKGNFPGRFSGRQFSNSRSEMNVSTLELGDSALYLCASSLNRGRNTEAFFGQGTRLTVV.

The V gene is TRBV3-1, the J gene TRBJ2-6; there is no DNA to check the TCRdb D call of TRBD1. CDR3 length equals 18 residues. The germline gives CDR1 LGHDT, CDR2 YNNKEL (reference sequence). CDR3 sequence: CASSQRGQGAAGANVLTF. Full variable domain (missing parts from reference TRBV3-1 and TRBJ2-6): DTAVSQTPKYLVTQMGNDKSIKCEQNLGHDTMYWYKQDSKKFLKIMFSYNNKELIINETVPNRFSPKSPDKAHLNLHINSLELGDSAVYFCASSQRGQGAAGANVLTFGAGSRLTVL.

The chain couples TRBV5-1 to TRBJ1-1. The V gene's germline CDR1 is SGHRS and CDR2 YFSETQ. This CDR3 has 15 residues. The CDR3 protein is CASSLASGSNTEAFF.

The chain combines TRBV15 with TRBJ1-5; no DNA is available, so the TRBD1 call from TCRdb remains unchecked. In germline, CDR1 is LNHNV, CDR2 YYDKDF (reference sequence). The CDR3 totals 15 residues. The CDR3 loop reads CATSVRTGRNQPQHF.

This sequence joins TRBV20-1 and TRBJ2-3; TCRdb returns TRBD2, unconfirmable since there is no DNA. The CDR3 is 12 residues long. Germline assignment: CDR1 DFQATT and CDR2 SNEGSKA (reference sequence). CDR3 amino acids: CSASLGADTQYF.

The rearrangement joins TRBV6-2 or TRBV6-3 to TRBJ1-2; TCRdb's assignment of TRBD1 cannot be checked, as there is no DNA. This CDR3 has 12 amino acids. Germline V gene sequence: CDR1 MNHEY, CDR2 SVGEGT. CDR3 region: CASRTGTDGYTF.

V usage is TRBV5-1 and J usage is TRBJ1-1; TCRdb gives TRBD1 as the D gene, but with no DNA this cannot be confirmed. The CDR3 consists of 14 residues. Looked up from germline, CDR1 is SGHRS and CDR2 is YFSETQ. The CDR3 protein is CASSLPAGGAGAFF.

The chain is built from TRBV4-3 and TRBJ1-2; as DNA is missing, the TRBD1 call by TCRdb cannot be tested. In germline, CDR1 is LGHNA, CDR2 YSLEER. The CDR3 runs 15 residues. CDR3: CASSRPGQGVYGYTF.

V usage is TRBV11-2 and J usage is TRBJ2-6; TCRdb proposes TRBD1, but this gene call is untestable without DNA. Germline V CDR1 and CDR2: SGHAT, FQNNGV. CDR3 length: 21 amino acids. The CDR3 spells CASSLLGQGAQGHSGANVLTF. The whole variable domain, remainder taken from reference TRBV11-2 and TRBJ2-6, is EAGVAQSPRYKIIEKRQSVAFWCNPISGHATLYWYQQILGQGPKLLIQFQNNGVVDDSQLPKDRFSAERLKGVDSTLKIQPAKLEDSAVYLCASSLLGQGAQGHSGANVLTFGAGSRLTVL.